This TCR beta chain was recorded in a study of OX40 agonist ivuxolimab in advanced cancers. Across the study: The dose-escalation group included hepatocellular carcinoma, melanoma, renal cell carcinoma and head and neck cancer.

Measured with immunoSEQ multiplex PCR; TCRdb has only the in-frame clones, and not every one. The data hold around 62,000 clones, with approximately 81% observed a single time. The germline V gene encodes CDR1 SNHLY and CDR2 FYNNEI. The length of the CDR3 is 12 residues. Trimming cost V 6 bases and J 2 bases, with 8 bases left between them. This sequence joins TRBV2 and TRBJ2-7; D remains ambiguous. This TCR was sampled from an adult with an advanced solid tumor such as melanoma, head and neck, liver or kidney cancer. The specimen comprised CD4+ or CD8+ T cells sorted from blood, sampled in a trial of the OX40 agonist ivuxolimab. CDR3 sequence reads: CASRPETYEQYF. As DNA, the CDR3 is TGTGCCAGCAGACCAGAGACCTACGAGCAGTACTTC.